A single sample gave rise to the 25 T cell receptor beta chains below, sequenced in a study of CD8+CD57+ T cells in acquired aplastic anemia (dated by TCRdb to 2016 to 2018). Sequenced on an Illumina HiSeq 2000. Genomic DNA was used as template for profiling of TCR beta VDJ combinations and CDR3 sequences. TCRdb trimmed public reads at Q25 via fastp, called clones via MiXCR and kept in-frame beta chains. Entries that share a CDR3 protein sequence are merged under the most common genes and DNA. This sample is represented by a few hundred thousand distinct CDR3 sequences; 61% of them were singletons. The ten most abundant clones make up about 29% of the sample. Material for sequencing was sorted CD4+, CD8+, or CD8+CD57+ T cells (not recorded which) from PBMCs. These receptors came from a human donor in good health.

For this clonotype: Since a much larger clone is just one base distant, this may be a read error. The missing conserved phenylalanine or tryptophan at the end of this CDR3 makes a read error likely. The chain carries TRBV5-1 and TRBJ2-2, with 8 bases identical to TRBD2. Germline V lookup: CDR1 SGHRS, CDR2 YFSETQ. V was clipped by 4 bases and J by 7 bases; unmatched bases: 3. This CDR3 spans 13 amino acids. CDR3 DNA sequence: TGCGCCAGCAGCCCCGGGGGGGGCGGGGAGCTGTTTCTT. It codes for CASSPGGGGELFL.

The chain carries TRBV10-3 and TRBJ2-5, with D hard to call. V lost 10 bases and J lost 5, with 11 bases in between. The CDR3 runs 11 residues. Germline V CDR1 and CDR2: ENHRY, SYGVKD. The DNA for the CDR3 is TGTGCCAGCGCGGAAGGGGAGACCCAGTACTTC. Translated, it gives CASAEGETQYF.

The V gene is TRBV20-1, the J gene TRBJ2-7; D ambiguous. CDR1 is DFQATT and CDR2 is SNEGSKA in the germline V gene (reference sequence). The CDR3 runs 12 residues. Trimming shortened V by 6 bases and J by 2 bases, and 11 bases separated the two germline ends. The CDR3, as DNA: TGCAGTGCGGCGCTTGGGACCTACGAGCAGTACTTC. Translation: CSAALGTYEQYF.

This clonotype was picked up many times. The rearrangement uses TRBV7-9 and TRBJ1-3; no firm D call. CDR3 size: 15 residues. Trimming removed 5 bases at V and 0 bases at J, with 11 bases between. Looked up from germline, CDR1 is SEHNR and CDR2 is FQNEAQ (reference sequence). The CDR3 is CASSPPGNSGNTIYF. CDR3 coding DNA: TGTGCCAGCAGCCCGCCTGGAAACTCTGGAAACACCATATATTTT.

The chain combines TRBV2 with TRBJ2-1; D gene uncertain. The length of the CDR3 is 13 residues. The germline V and J ends were trimmed by 3 bases and 8 bases, with 11 bases remaining between them. In germline, CDR1 is SNHLY, CDR2 FYNNEI. CDR3 residues: CASSEERTYEQFF. DNA of the CDR3: TGTGCCAGCAGTGAGGAAAGAACCTATGAGCAGTTCTTC.

The V gene is TRBV7-2, the J gene TRBJ1-1; D is possibly TRBD1 (6 bases). The germline gives CDR1 SGHTA, CDR2 FQGNSA. Trimming cost V 1 base and J 1 base, with 10 bases left between them. This CDR3 comprises 15 residues. CDR3 region: CASSLGGARNTEAFF. For the CDR3, the DNA is TGTGCCAGCAGCTTAGGGGGGGCTAGGAACACTGAAGCTTTCTTT.

This rearrangement joins TRBV29-1 to TRBJ1-1; D remains unclear. The CDR3 has 11 amino acids. Germline assignment: CDR1 SQVTM and CDR2 ANQGSEA. Trimming cost V 6 bases and J 2 bases, with 7 bases left between them. The CDR3 spells CSVASNTEAFF. DNA for the CDR3: TGCAGCGTAGCCTCTAACACTGAAGCTTTCTTT.

This clonotype showed up just a few times. V is TRBV27 and J is TRBJ2-5; D might be TRBD1 or TRBD2, each matching 5 bases. The CDR3 totals 14 residues. CDR1 is MNHEY, CDR2 SMNVEV, per germline (reference sequence). V lost 8 bases and J 4 bases, leaving 17 bases between the germline ends. The CDR3 here is CASSSLGVPETQYF. Here the CDR3 DNA reads TGTGCCAGCTCATCCCTGGGGGTACCAGAGACCCAGTACTTC.

This clonotype was seen many times. The chain combines TRBV9 with TRBJ2-3, with TRBD2 matching 9 bases. The CDR3 totals 16 residues. V was clipped by 2 bases and J by 2 bases; unmatched bases: 6. Looked up from germline, CDR1 is SGDLS and CDR2 is YYNGEE. CDR3 nucleotide sequence: TGTGCCAGCAGCGTTATAGCGGGGGTGGCCACAGATACGCAGTATTTT. It yields the protein CASSVIAGVATDTQYF.

This clonotype was recorded at least ten times. The chain uses TRBV20-1 and TRBJ2-2, with 12 nucleotides matching TRBD2. The J segment lost 5 bases and the V segment lost 5 bases, leaving 3 bases of the junction unmatched. CDR1 and CDR2 from the germline V gene are DFQATT and SNEGSKA (reference sequence). This CDR3 has 14 amino acids. The CDR3 DNA reads as TGCAGTGCTCGTACTAGCGGGAGGACCGGGGAGCTGTTTTTT. Translation gives CSARTSGRTGELFF.

The chain has TRBV11-2 and TRBJ2-7, with D tentatively TRBD2 (5 bases). V gave up 10 bases and J gave up 1 base, with 17 bases separating them. Per germline, CDR1 SGHAT and CDR2 FQNNGV. CDR3 length equals 14 residues. The CDR3 region is CAIKPGRGSYEQYF. CDR3 nucleotides: TGTGCCATCAAGCCCGGTCGGGGATCCTACGAGCAGTACTTC.

The chain combines TRBV6-4 with TRBJ2-1; TRBD1 or TRBD2 may be the D gene (5 bases each). Germline CDR1 and CDR2: MRHNA and SNTAGT. The CDR3 totals 13 residues. V gave up 4 bases and J gave up 6 bases, with 10 bases separating them. The CDR3 region is CASSGGEANEQFF. The CDR3 DNA sequence: TGTGCCAGCAGTGGAGGGGAAGCCAATGAGCAGTTCTTC.

The chain recombines TRBV9 with TRBJ2-3, with 7 bases identical to TRBD2. This CDR3 is built from 15 residues. Trimming at V came to 4 bases and at J to 5 bases, leaving 10 bases not matched to a gene. Germline CDR1 SGDLS, CDR2 YYNGEE. The CDR3: CASSFQRGLGDTQYF. The CDR3 DNA reads TGTGCCAGCAGCTTCCAGCGGGGCTTGGGAGATACGCAGTATTTT.

This chain uses TRBV12-3 or TRBV12-4 with TRBJ2-7; D gene uncertain. Trimming pared 3 bases from V and 1 base from J, leaving 10 bases between. This CDR3 comprises 14 residues. The CDR3 here is CASSFKGLSYEQYF. For the CDR3, the DNA is TGTGCCAGCAGTTTCAAGGGTCTATCCTACGAGCAGTACTTC.

This clonotype was seen many times. The DNA for the CDR3 is TGTGCCAGCCCTCCCCCGGCCGGGGAGACCCAGTACTTC. Translation gives CASPPPAGETQYF. The chain combines TRBV25-1 with TRBJ2-5, with unresolved D. Germline CDR1 reads MGHDK; CDR2 reads SYGVNS. With 8 bases removed from V and 5 bases from J, the gap between germline ends came to 15 bases. The length of the CDR3 is 13 residues.

In this sample, this clonotype turned up a few times. Here the CDR3 reads CASSSGHQFSYEQYF. The CDR3 coding sequence is TGTGCCAGCAGTTCCGGACACCAGTTTTCCTACGAGCAGTACTTC. The rearrangement joins TRBV28 to TRBJ2-7; TRBD1 is a possible D gene (5 bases). V was cut by 4 bases and J by 1 base, with 14 bases left in between. CDR1 is MDHEN and CDR2 is SYDVKM in the germline V gene. This CDR3 has 15 residues.

This chain uses TRBV29-1 with TRBJ2-2; the D gene is possibly TRBD1 (5 bases). Germline-derived CDR1 and CDR2 are SQVTM and ANQGSEA. The length of the CDR3 is 13 residues. Trimming removed 4 bases from V and 4 bases from J, with 10 bases in between. DNA of the CDR3: TGCAGCGTTGCGCAGGGCGGCACCGGGGAGCTGTTTTTT. Amino acids: CSVAQGGTGELFF.

This clonotype was counted a single time. The V and J genes are TRBV7-2 and TRBJ1-5; D is uncertain. Trimming removed 5 bases from V and 6 bases from J, with 11 bases in between. CDR3 size: 13 residues. In germline, CDR1 is SGHTA, CDR2 FQGNSA. The CDR3 loop reads CASSPRESQPQHF. Written as DNA, the CDR3 is TGTGCCAGCAGCCCCCGGGAGTCTCAGCCCCAGCATTTT.

The J gene is TRBJ1-6, the V gene TRBV2; 9 bases are a match to TRBD1. CDR1 is SNHLY and CDR2 is FYNNEI in the germline V gene. The trim removed 6 bases at V and 13 bases at J, leaving 10 bases unmatched. This CDR3 comprises 14 residues. Written as DNA, the CDR3 is TGTGCCAGCAGGCTGGGACAGGGAGTCGCCCCCCTCCACTTT. It specifies CASRLGQGVAPLHF.

The chain is built from TRBV29-1 and TRBJ2-1; TRBD2 is a possible D gene (5 bases). The CDR3 has 13 amino acids. The germline V and J ends were trimmed by 6 bases and 4 bases, with 13 bases remaining between them. Per the germline V gene, CDR1 is SQVTM and CDR2 is ANQGSEA. CDR3 amino acids: CSVRGNGYNEQFF. CDR3 DNA sequence: TGCAGCGTACGGGGAAACGGGTACAATGAGCAGTTCTTC.

In the case of this clonotype: A much larger clone lies one base from this, so it may be a read error. The chain carries TRBV10-3 and TRBJ2-5; 8 bases line up with TRBD2. The J segment lost 5 bases and the V segment lost 7 bases, leaving 15 bases of the junction unmatched. The CDR3 is made up of 16 amino acids. Germline V gene data show CDR1 as ENHRY and CDR2 as SYGVKD. CDR3 bases: TGTGCCATCAAGACGGGCCTGCGCGGGGGGCGGGAGACCCAGTACTTC. Translation: CAIKTGLRGGRETQYF.

This clonotype came up a few times. J is TRBJ1-2 and V is TRBV7-8; 9 bases align to TRBD1. Looked up from germline, CDR1 is SGHVS and CDR2 is FQNEAQ. The CDR3 contains 13 residues. J gave up 7 bases and V 3 bases, and 3 bases lay outside the gene matches. The CDR3 reads CASSLDRGGGYTF. CDR3 nucleotide sequence: TGTGCCAGCAGCTTGGACAGGGGCGGTGGCTACACCTTC.

This clonotype appeared many times. The CDR3, as DNA: TGTGCCAGCAGCCCAAGGGCCCTCTCCTACGAGCAGTACTTC. This codes for CASSPRALSYEQYF. The chain is built from TRBV7-6 and TRBJ2-7; D call uncertain. The CDR3 spans 14 residues. Germline V CDR1 and CDR2: SGHVS, FNYEAQ. Trimming stripped 5 bases from V and 0 bases from J, with 11 bases between. The complete variable domain, with remaining parts taken from reference TRBV7-6 and TRBJ2-7, reads GAGVSQSPRYKVTKRGQDVALRCDPISGHVSLYWYRQALGQGPEFLTYFNYEAQQDKSGLPNDRFSAERPEGSISTLTIQRTEQRDSAMYRCASSPRALSYEQYFGPGTRLTVT.

To note about this clonotype: One junction end disagrees with the germline gene, perhaps due to a read error. The chain is built from TRBV7-2 and TRBJ1-4, with 9 bases identical to TRBD1. Germline V gives CDR1 SGHTA, CDR2 FQGNSA. The CDR3 runs to 14 residues. CDR3 loop: CASRFSDRGGKLFF. The CDR3 DNA reads TGTGCCAGCCGCTTCTCGGACAGGGGAGGAAAACTGTTTTTT.

About this clonotype itself: At one of its ends the junction is not consistent with the germline gene, which may arise from a read error. This sequence joins TRBV29-1 and TRBJ1-4, with 7 bases lining up with TRBD1. The CDR3 has 15 residues. Germline V CDR1 and CDR2: SQVTM, ANQGSEA. The CDR3 is CASALLGTENEKLFF. In nucleotides, the CDR3 is TGTGCCAGTGCGCTCCTCGGGACAGAGAATGAAAAACTGTTTTTT.